This T cell receptor beta chain came from a study of beta chain features in type 1 diabetes. Purity above 98% was achieved in all sorted populations. Findings of the study overall: The VDJ junctions of type 1 diabetes patients carried fewer insertions and more deletions.

The whole isolated RNA underwent reverse transcription, so sequencing captured expressed TCRB transcripts. Naive, central memory and regulatory T cell samples produced a mean of approximately 3.9 million reads. Profiling relied on immunoSEQ multiplex PCR, and the TCRdb table lists in-frame clones only, not all of them. Of hundreds of thousands of clones listed, roughly 15% are singletons. Comments on this clone: Its antigen is still unknown.

The CDR3 has 12 residues. Germline lookup yields CDR1 SGHTA and CDR2 FQGTGA. Trimming took off 0 bases at V and 6 bases at J, with 6 bases between the two ends. The clonotype comes from a man between 18 and 29 years old in good health. Source material: naive CD4+ T cells from blood. The gene calls are TRBV7-3 and TRBJ2-7; D gene unclear. CDR3 sequence: CASSLTRTEQYF. The DNA of the CDR3 is TGTGCCAGCAGCTTAACACGGACCGAGCAGTACTTC.